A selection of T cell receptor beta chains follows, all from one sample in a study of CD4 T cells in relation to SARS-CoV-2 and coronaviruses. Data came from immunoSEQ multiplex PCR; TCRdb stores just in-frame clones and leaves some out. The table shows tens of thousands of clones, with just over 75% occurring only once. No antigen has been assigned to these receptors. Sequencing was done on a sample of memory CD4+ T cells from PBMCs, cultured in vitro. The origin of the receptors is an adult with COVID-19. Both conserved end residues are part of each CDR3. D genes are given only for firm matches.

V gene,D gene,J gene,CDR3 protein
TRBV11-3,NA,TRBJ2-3,CASSLGDTDTQYF
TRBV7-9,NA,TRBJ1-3,CASSLRGNTIYF
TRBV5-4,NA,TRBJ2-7,CASSLEIRTVSYEQYF
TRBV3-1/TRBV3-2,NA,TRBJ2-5,CASSQGWRAQYF
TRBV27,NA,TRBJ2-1,CASSLSPGYNEQFF
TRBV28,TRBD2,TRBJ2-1,CASSLGLAGGFYNEQFF
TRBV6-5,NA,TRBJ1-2,CASSYSTSSPYGYTF
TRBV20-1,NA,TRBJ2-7,CSASLISYEQYF
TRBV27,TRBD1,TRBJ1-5,CASRVQGASNQPQHF
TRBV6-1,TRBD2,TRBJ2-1,CASSVLTGGTYNEQFF
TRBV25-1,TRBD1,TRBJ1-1,CASSAQGPTEAFF
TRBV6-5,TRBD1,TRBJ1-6,CASSVGQGEGSPLHF
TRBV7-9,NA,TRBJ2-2,CASSLVYPTGELFF
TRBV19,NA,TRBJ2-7,CASSISWSWGRPYEQYF
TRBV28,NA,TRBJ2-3,CASSSPLYADTQYF
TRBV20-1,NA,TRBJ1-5,CSASESGAGSQPQHF
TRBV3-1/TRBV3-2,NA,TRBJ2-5,CVSSQNRKQETQYF
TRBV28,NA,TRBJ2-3,CASSPTNQVVRDTQYF
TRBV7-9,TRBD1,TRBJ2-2,CASSRRTGIMGGELFF
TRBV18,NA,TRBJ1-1,CASSPRAANTEAFF
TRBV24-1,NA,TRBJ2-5,CATSDSGVETQYF
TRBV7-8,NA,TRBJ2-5,CASSLRGTAETQYF
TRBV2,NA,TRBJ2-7,CASSEDILPHQQYF
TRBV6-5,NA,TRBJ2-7,CASRLGAVSYEQYF
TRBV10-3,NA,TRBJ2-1,CAISPSLDVTNEQFF
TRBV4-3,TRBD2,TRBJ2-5,CASSQVGGRAPETQYF
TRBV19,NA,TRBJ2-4,CASSIGAGSIAKNIQYF
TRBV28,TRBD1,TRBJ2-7,CASSLSPIGQDTYEQYF
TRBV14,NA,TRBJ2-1,CASSRMGESFNAYNEQFF
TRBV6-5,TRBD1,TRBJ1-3,CASRRQGFGNTIYF
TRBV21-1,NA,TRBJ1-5,CASADRTRQPQHF
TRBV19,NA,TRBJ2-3,CASTQQFSTDTQYF
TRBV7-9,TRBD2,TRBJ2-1,CASSPPGGRSYNEQFF
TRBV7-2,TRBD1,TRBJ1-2,CASSLGQTPGYTF
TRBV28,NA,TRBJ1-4,CASSFGGAGWEKLFF
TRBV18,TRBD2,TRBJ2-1,CASSPPAGTYNEQFF
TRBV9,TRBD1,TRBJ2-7,CASSVGGTGVYEQYF
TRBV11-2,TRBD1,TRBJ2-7,CASSQTGIPYEQYF
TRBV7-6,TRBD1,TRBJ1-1,CASSLAQGVAEAFF
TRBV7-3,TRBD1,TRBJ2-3,CASRKTGGPGKDTQYF
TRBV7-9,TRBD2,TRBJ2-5,CASSWGGAEETQYF
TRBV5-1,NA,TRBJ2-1,CASQEASVYNEQFF
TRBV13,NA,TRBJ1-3,CASSLTAAYRDIGNTIYF
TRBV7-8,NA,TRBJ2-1,CASSLAHLYNEQFF
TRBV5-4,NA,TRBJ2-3,CASSLVGARTDTQYF